This T cell receptor beta chain derives from a study of blood T cell repertoires in COVID-19. Germline V CDR1 and CDR2: MNHEY, SMNVEV (reference sequence). With 6 bases clipped from V and 7 bases from J, the junction kept 9 bases outside the gene matches. There are 15 residues in the CDR3. In the original workflow: Cell counts per sample came from amplifying reference gene primers. Some clones are missing from TCRdb's copy, which holds only in-frame ones; the method was immunoSEQ multiplex PCR. The D gene and trimming were derived from the DNA, and the V and J assignments and clone size from that table. The sample carries 270,000 or so clones, 75% to 90% recorded once.

The receptor was isolated from a man aged 40-50 years with acute or convalescent COVID-19. This chain uses TRBV27 with TRBJ1-6, with TRBD1 matching over 7 bases. Sequenced material: peripheral blood. The CDR3 protein is CASRALGQSNSPLHF. DNA of the CDR3: TGTGCCAGCAGAGCTCTGGGACAGTCAAATTCACCCCTCCACTTT.